A selection of T cell receptor beta chains follows, all from one sample in a study of T-cell memory formation after mild COVID-19. TCRdb analysed the 5' RACE reads with MiXCR anew, one entry per CDR3 protein. The sample shows about 310,000 distinct CDR3 sequences, approximately 16% of them seen only once. Specimen: PBMCs or a T cell subset sorted from them (not recorded which). The receptors were sampled from a man aged 18 to 30 who had mild COVID-19 (a few samples of this study predate the infection). Cell type and time point are not known. Each CDR3 is given with its conserved first and last residue. The order of the fields is D gene, V gene, J gene, clone size, CDR3 protein, CDR3 DNA. The D gene is left open where the match is weak. Clone size is shown for a subset of rows, as once, few, many or a class of expanded clone.

-,TRBV29-1,TRBJ2-3,many,CSVVRGAEDTQYF,TGCAGCGTTGTCAGGGGCGCCGAAGATACGCAGTATTTT
-,TRBV15,TRBJ1-1,few,CATSRDLGTWAEAFF,TGTGCCACCAGCAGAGATCTCGGAACGTGGGCTGAAGCTTTCTTT
-,TRBV20-1,TRBJ1-1,many,CSARAGTEAFF,TGCAGTGCTAGAGCTGGCACTGAAGCTTTCTTT
-,TRBV7-9,TRBJ2-7,-,CASSAGLPSEQYF,TGTGCCAGCAGCGCAGGACTTCCCTCCGAGCAGTACTTC
-,TRBV27,TRBJ2-5,few,CASSLIGGLETQYF,TGTGCCAGCAGTTTAATAGGGGGGTTGGAGACCCAGTACTTC
TRBD1,TRBV5-5,TRBJ2-2,-,CASSRDRGGGELFF,TGTGCCAGCAGCCGGGACAGGGGAGGCGGGGAGCTGTTTTTT
-,TRBV2,TRBJ1-2,many,CASSEKDRRGPANYGYTF,TGTGCCAGCAGTGAAAAAGACAGGAGGGGTCCTGCTAACTATGGCTACACCTTC
TRBD1,TRBV11-2,TRBJ2-2,many,CASSRRDRVNTGELFF,TGTGCCAGCAGCCGCCGGGACAGGGTAAACACCGGGGAGCTGTTTTTT
-,TRBV7-2,TRBJ2-7,few,CASSFDPYEQYF,TGTGCCAGCAGCTTCGACCCCTACGAGCAGTACTTC
-,TRBV7-9,TRBJ2-7,few,CASSFLGAYEQYF,TGTGCCAGCAGCTTCCTGGGAGCCTACGAGCAGTACTTC
-,TRBV5-1,TRBJ2-7,many,CASSLRQEYEQYF,TGCGCCAGCAGCTTACGGCAGGAGTACGAGCAGTACTTC
-,TRBV6-6,TRBJ2-1,-,CASSTLWMGPQFF,TGTGCCAGCAGTACACTGTGGATGGGTCCGCAGTTCTTC
TRBD1,TRBV5-5,TRBJ1-3,-,CASSYGQGADTIYF,TGTGCCAGCAGCTACGGACAGGGCGCGGACACCATATATTTT
-,TRBV7-6,TRBJ2-3,few,CASSLGMGDTQYF,TGTGCCAGCAGCTTAGGAATGGGAGATACGCAGTATTTT
TRBD2,TRBV12-3/TRBV12-4,TRBJ2-1,many,CASSRSGGAYNEQFF,TGTGCCAGCAGTCGGAGCGGGGGGGCCTACAATGAGCAGTTCTTC
TRBD1,TRBV7-2,TRBJ1-5,few,CASSSGQGDYSNQPQHF,TGTGCCAGCAGCTCAGGACAGGGAGATTATAGCAATCAGCCCCAGCATTTT
TRBD1,TRBV6-2/TRBV6-3,TRBJ1-1,few,CASSQGAGAEAFF,TGTGCCAGCAGTCAGGGGGCAGGGGCTGAAGCTTTCTTT
-,TRBV28,TRBJ1-2,few,CASSLNRRGGYTF,TGTGCCAGCAGTTTAAACCGCAGGGGCGGCTACACCTTC
-,TRBV7-9,TRBJ1-2,many,CASRAGPNYGYTF,TGTGCCAGCCGGGCAGGACCTAACTATGGCTACACCTTC
-,TRBV5-1,TRBJ2-1,-,CASSPALGINEQFF,TGCGCCAGCAGCCCGGCACTAGGTATCAATGAGCAGTTCTTC
TRBD1,TRBV28,TRBJ1-2,few,CASSSAQGVYGYTF,TGTGCCAGCAGCTCCGCACAGGGGGTATATGGCTACACCTTC
-,TRBV2,TRBJ2-2,-,CASGVGLSNTGELFF,TGTGCCAGCGGTGTGGGACTTTCGAACACCGGGGAGCTGTTTTTT
TRBD2,TRBV7-6,TRBJ2-3,-,CASSFPGGGTTDTQYF,TGTGCCAGCAGCTTTCCTGGCGGGGGAACCACAGATACGCAGTATTTT
-,TRBV2,TRBJ1-2,few,CASSEANSHLDGYTF,TGTGCCAGCAGTGAAGCGAACTCCCACTTGGATGGCTACACCTTC
-,TRBV7-9,TRBJ2-4,few,CASSPQDIQYF,TGTGCCAGCAGTCCCCAGGACATTCAGTACTTC
-,TRBV5-5,TRBJ2-1,-,CASSAGGQSYNEQFF,TGTGCCAGCAGCGCCGGTGGACAGAGCTACAATGAGCAGTTCTTC
-,TRBV6-1,TRBJ1-6,-,CASSDLGGNSPLHF,TGTGCCAGCAGTGATCTCGGGGGCAATTCACCCCTCCACTTT
-,TRBV11-3,TRBJ2-3,few,CASSLDWSITDTQYF,TGTGCCAGCAGCTTAGATTGGAGTATCACAGATACGCAGTATTTT
-,TRBV15,TRBJ2-2,many,CATSRDTGELFF,TGTGCCACCAGCAGAGATACCGGGGAGCTGTTTTTT
TRBD1,TRBV5-1,TRBJ2-5,many,CASSLGQGLGETQYF,TGCGCCAGCAGCCTCGGACAGGGGCTAGGAGAGACCCAGTACTTC
TRBD1,TRBV20-1,TRBJ1-5,many,CSASPGGYSNQPQHF,TGCAGTGCTAGTCCAGGGGGATATAGCAATCAGCCCCAGCATTTT
-,TRBV20-1,TRBJ2-7,-,CSASWQTGEQYF,TGCAGTGCTAGCTGGCAAACCGGCGAGCAGTACTTC
-,TRBV7-6,TRBJ2-3,few,CASSATGSSTDTQYF,TGTGCCAGCAGCGCCACAGGGTCTAGCACAGATACGCAGTATTTT
-,TRBV28,TRBJ2-4,-,CASSPGQPSQNIQYF,TGTGCCAGCAGTCCCGGACAACCTTCCCAAAACATTCAGTACTTC
-,TRBV6-5,TRBJ2-3,few,CASRHSRVDTQYF,TGTGCCAGCAGACACTCCAGGGTTGATACGCAGTATTTT
-,TRBV3-1,TRBJ2-2,few,CASTTGDSSNTGELFF,TGTGCCAGCACCACAGGGGACTCCTCGAACACCGGGGAGCTGTTTTTT
-,TRBV5-1,TRBJ1-5,few,CASSLGTVNQPQHF,TGCGCCAGCAGCCTAGGGACGGTGAATCAGCCCCAGCATTTT
-,TRBV15,TRBJ2-5,-,CATSRSGLRETQYF,TGTGCCACCAGCAGGAGCGGACTGAGGGAGACCCAGTACTTC
-,TRBV7-2,TRBJ2-3,-,CASSLEGVPTDTQYF,TGTGCCAGCAGCTTAGAGGGGGTCCCCACAGATACGCAGTATTTT
-,TRBV11-2,TRBJ2-1,-,CASSLAVAYNEQFF,TGTGCCAGCAGCTTAGCGGTAGCCTACAATGAGCAGTTCTTC
-,TRBV7-7,TRBJ2-1,few,CASSLGTGNEQFF,TGTGCTAGCAGCCTCGGGACTGGCAATGAGCAGTTCTTC
-,TRBV5-1,TRBJ2-3,few,CASSLEVQNTQYF,TGCGCCAGCAGCTTGGAAGTTCAGAATACGCAGTATTTT
-,TRBV6-2/TRBV6-3,TRBJ2-7,few,CASSYPPGTSYEQYF,TGTGCCAGCAGTTACCCCCCCGGTACCTCCTACGAGCAGTACTTC
-,TRBV9,TRBJ1-2,-,CASSDDRGGNYGYTF,TGTGCCAGCAGCGATGATAGGGGAGGGAACTATGGCTACACCTTC
-,TRBV4-1,TRBJ1-1,few,CASSQSAGPNTEAFF,TGCGCCAGCAGCCAGTCGGCAGGGCCGAACACTGAAGCTTTCTTT